Listed here are 26 T cell receptor beta chains from one sample, sequenced in a study of T cell repertoires in cytomegalovirus infection. TCRdb used MiXCR to reprocess the reads, holding one entry per CDR3 protein. The table lists around 900,000 distinct CDR3 sequences, around 32% of them singletons. These receptors have no known antigen. Sequenced material: cultured CD8+ T cells from PBMCs, taken from culture after CMV antigen stimulation. Receptor source: a human donor in good health (CMV status not recorded). Some clones in this sample may be carry-over from other donors' samples.

The CDR3 nucleotides are TGTGCCAGCACCCAACGCCCGGGGGAAAAACTGTTTTTT. Its protein product is CASTQRPGEKLFF. V and J are TRBV25-1 and TRBJ1-4; D remains unclear. The CDR3 consists of 13 residues. V lost 7 bases and J lost 8, with 14 bases in between. CDR1 is MGHDK and CDR2 is SYGVNS in the germline V gene.

CDR3 DNA sequence: TGTGCTAGTGGTTTCGGGACAGACTCCCTCACGGGCACTGAAGCTTTCTTT. Translating gives CASGFGTDSLTGTEAFF. The chain recombines TRBV12-5 with TRBJ1-1, with 7 bases fitting TRBD1. In germline, CDR1 is LGHNT, CDR2 FRNRAP. V lost 3 bases, J lost 4 bases, and 14 bases stayed unmatched. The CDR3 contains 17 residues.

In this sample, this clonotype turned up many times. This chain joins TRBV29-1 and TRBJ1-1; 12 bases match TRBD1. Per the germline V gene, CDR1 is SQVTM and CDR2 is ANQGSEA. This CDR3 comprises 16 residues. V lost 3 bases, J lost 1 base, and 6 bases stayed unmatched. The CDR3 coding sequence is TGCAGCGTTGATCACGGGACAGGGGGCGCGAACACTGAAGCTTTCTTT. Its protein is CSVDHGTGGANTEAFF.

About this clonotype itself: One base away lies a much larger clone, so this may be a sequencing read error. This chain joins TRBV7-6 and TRBJ2-5; possibly TRBD2 for D (6 bases). The CDR3 runs to 15 residues. Deletions cut 7 bases from V and 0 bases from J, with 15 bases between. Germline V gives CDR1 SGHVS, CDR2 FNYEAQ. As DNA, the CDR3 is TGTGCCAGCAACCGACTAGTGGGGGACCAAGAGACCCAGTACTTC. Translated, it gives CASNRLVGDQETQYF.

The V gene is TRBV20-1, the J gene TRBJ2-3; 9 nucleotides align to TRBD2. After removal of 1 base from V and 5 bases from J, the junction contained 19 bases not matched to a gene. Per the germline V gene, CDR1 is DFQATT and CDR2 is SNEGSKA (reference sequence). The length of the CDR3 is 19 residues. The CDR3 reads CSARGLDWRGGQPQDTQYF. CDR3 sequence (DNA): TGCAGTGCTAGAGGGTTGGACTGGCGGGGGGGACAACCACAAGATACGCAGTATTTT.

The J gene is TRBJ2-1, the V gene TRBV7-3; either TRBD1 or TRBD2 may fit D (5 bases each). CDR1 is SGHTA, CDR2 FQGTGA, per germline. The V and J ends lost 5 bases and 0 bases respectively, with 23 bases between them. The CDR3 loop spans 19 amino acids. The CDR3 here is CASSLPTTGTVSSYNEQFF. CDR3 coding DNA: TGTGCCAGCAGCCTACCGACTACCGGGACCGTGAGCTCCTACAATGAGCAGTTCTTC.

Concerning this clonotype: The junction differs from germline at one of its ends, possibly a read error. The J gene is TRBJ2-3, the V gene TRBV7-6; 7 bases fit TRBD2. The CDR3 runs 13 residues. Germline V lookup: CDR1 SGHVS, CDR2 FNYEAQ. As DNA, the CDR3 is TGTGCCAGCAGCCCGCGGGAGATAGTGGGGGTTTTCTTT. It codes for CASSPREIVGVFF.

This chain uses TRBV7-8 with TRBJ2-7; D is ambiguous. The CDR3 has 13 residues. V lost 5 bases and J 5 bases, leaving 13 bases between the germline ends. Germline V gene data show CDR1 as SGHVS and CDR2 as FQNEAQ. This CDR3 reads CASSPTRFDEQYV. Written as DNA, the CDR3 is TGTGCCAGCAGCCCGACCCGGTTCGACGAGCAGTACGTC.

This clonotype was recorded at least ten times. V is TRBV7-8 and J is TRBJ1-1, with D uncertain. Germline V gives CDR1 SGHVS, CDR2 FQNEAQ. Trimming stripped 5 bases from V and 3 bases from J, with 16 bases between. The CDR3 spans 15 residues. The CDR3 is CASSALQVAYTEAFF. DNA of the CDR3: TGTGCCAGCAGCGCCCTACAAGTAGCTTACACTGAAGCTTTCTTT.

Regarding this clonotype: A read error likely explains this, since a far larger clone differs by one base. This chain uses TRBV12-3 or TRBV12-4 with TRBJ2-3; perhaps TRBD2 as D (5 bases). The CDR3 loop spans 13 amino acids. The CDR3 coding sequence is TGTGTCAGCAGTCCAGGACTCACAGATACGCAGTATTTT. Protein product: CVSSPGLTDTQYF.

This clonotype was seen more than once but under ten times. The chain is built from TRBV27 and TRBJ2-5, with 10 bases matching TRBD1. This CDR3 has 16 residues. J was trimmed by 0 bases and V by 5 bases; bases with no gene match: 6. Germline V gene data show CDR1 as MNHEY and CDR2 as SMNVEV (reference sequence). In nucleotides, the CDR3 is TGTGCCAGCAGTGGACAGGGGGGAAGGTACCAAGAGACCCAGTACTTC. This codes for CASSGQGGRYQETQYF.

This clonotype was counted only a few times. The J gene is TRBJ1-1, the V gene TRBV7-6; D call uncertain. CDR1 and CDR2 (germline): SGHVS, FNYEAQ. The CDR3 length is 16 residues. Trimming pared 4 bases from V and 0 bases from J, leaving 15 bases between. The CDR3 is CASSSVSGTMNTEAFF. DNA of the CDR3: TGTGCCAGCAGCTCCGTTTCGGGCACCATGAACACTGAAGCTTTCTTT.

This clonotype was counted between two and nine times. The gene calls are TRBV6-5 and TRBJ2-5; no firm D call. The CDR3 sequence is 14 residues long. Germline V gene sequence: CDR1 MNHEY, CDR2 SVGAGI. V was cut by 2 bases and J by 7 bases, with 14 bases left in between. CDR3 DNA: TGTGCCAGCAGTTACCAGGACGTCTCAGGGACCCAGTACTTC. It translates to CASSYQDVSGTQYF.

The chain links TRBV5-1 to TRBJ2-1, with 7 bases aligning to TRBD2. With V trimmed by 6 bases and J by 6 bases, 12 bases remained unmatched. Per germline, CDR1 SGHRS and CDR2 YFSETQ. CDR3 length: 15 residues. CDR3 DNA sequence: TGCGCCAGCACCCCCGTGGTGGGGGGGACCAATGAGCAGTTCTTC. Its protein is CASTPVVGGTNEQFF. Full variable domain (rest looked up from reference TRBV5-1 and TRBJ2-1): KAGVTQTPRYLIKTRGQQVTLSCSPISGHRSVSWYQQTPGQGLQFLFEYFSETQRNKGNFPGRFSGRQFSNSRSEMNVSTLELGDSALYLCASTPVVGGTNEQFFGPGTRLTVL.

This chain links TRBV10-3 with TRBJ1-4; the match to TRBD1 covers 10 bases. The germline CDR1 and CDR2 sequences are ENHRY and SYGVKD. The CDR3 runs to 13 residues. J was trimmed by 7 bases and V by 9 bases; bases with no gene match: 5. In DNA, the CDR3 is TGTGCCATAGGACAGGGGGGCAGTGAAAAACTGTTTTTT. It codes for CAIGQGGSEKLFF.

This clonotype was picked up a small number of times. This chain joins TRBV6-2 or TRBV6-3 and TRBJ2-6; 8 nucleotides agree with TRBD1. With V trimmed by 6 bases and J by 4 bases, 5 bases remained unmatched. The CDR3 contains 15 residues. Germline V gene data show CDR1 as MNHEY and CDR2 as SVGEGT. The CDR3 DNA follows: TGTGCCAGCAGACAGGACAGGGTCGGGGCCAACGTCCTGACTTTC. It specifies CASRQDRVGANVLTF.

This clonotype has a count of ten or more. This rearrangement joins TRBV7-6 to TRBJ2-1; weak D call: TRBD2 (6 bases). Germline-derived CDR1 and CDR2 are SGHVS and FNYEAQ. With 4 bases removed from V and 1 base from J, the gap between germline ends came to 11 bases. CDR3 length equals 15 residues. CDR3 sequence reads: CASSSGLGSYNEQFF. The CDR3 nucleotides are TGTGCCAGCAGCTCGGGACTGGGTTCCTACAATGAGCAGTTCTTC.

The genes are TRBV7-6 and TRBJ2-1, with 7 bases fitting TRBD1. The CDR3 is 15 residues long. Per the germline V gene, CDR1 is SGHVS and CDR2 is FNYEAQ. Trimming cost V 4 bases and J 3 bases; bases outside gene matches: 6. This CDR3 reads CASSSKGASYNEQFF. The CDR3 bases are TGTGCCAGCAGCTCCAAGGGGGCCAGCTACAATGAGCAGTTCTTC.

Details on this clonotype: A much larger clone lies a single base off, so this may be a read error. This chain joins TRBV12-3 or TRBV12-4 and TRBJ2-1, with D perhaps TRBD2 (5 bases). This CDR3 is 17 amino acids long. CDR3 protein: CASSAPIRPRGYNEQIF. In DNA, the CDR3 is TGTGCCAGCAGCGCACCCATTCGGCCTCGGGGTTACAATGAGCAGATCTTC.

The chain joins TRBV12-5 to TRBJ1-1; 8 bases align to TRBD1. The CDR3 sequence is 15 residues long. The germline V gene has CDR1 LGHNT and CDR2 FRNRAP. J gave up 1 base and V 6 bases, and 7 bases lay outside the gene matches. CDR3 amino acids: CASGYQGAPNTEAFF. Written as DNA, the CDR3 is TGTGCTAGTGGATATCAGGGGGCCCCGAACACTGAAGCTTTCTTT. The complete variable domain, with remaining parts taken from reference TRBV12-5 and TRBJ1-1, reads DARVTQTPRHKVTEMGQEVTMRCQPILGHNTVFWYRQTMMQGLELLAYFRNRAPLDDSGMPKDRFSAEMPDATLATLKIQPSEPRDSAVYFCASGYQGAPNTEAFFGQGTRLTVV.

This clonotype was seen only a few times. This chain links TRBV7-9 with TRBJ1-1; D is possibly TRBD1 (6 bases). V was shortened by 5 bases and J by 3 bases, with 19 bases between the two germline ends. The CDR3 totals 16 residues. Per germline, CDR1 SEHNR and CDR2 FQNEAQ (reference sequence). The CDR3 loop reads CASSRTSGEGDTEAFF. CDR3 DNA: TGTGCCAGCAGCCGCACGTCCGGGGAGGGGGACACTGAAGCTTTCTTT. The full variable domain, completed using reference TRBV7-9 and TRBJ1-1, is DTGVSQNPRHKITKRGQNVTFRCDPISEHNRLYWYRQTLGQGPEFLTYFQNEAQLEKSRLLSDRFSAERPKGSFSTLEIQRTEQGDSAMYLCASSRTSGEGDTEAFFGQGTRLTVV.

This clonotype has a count of ten or more. The chain employs TRBV20-1 and TRBJ1-4, with 7 bases aligning to TRBD1. Trimming removed 4 bases from V and 7 bases from J; junction bases left unmatched: 9. The CDR3 contains 14 residues. Germline V gives CDR1 DFQATT, CDR2 SNEGSKA (reference sequence). The CDR3 region has the DNA TGCAGTGCTACCGAGGGGGCAGTCGGTGAAAAACTGTTTTTT. It translates to CSATEGAVGEKLFF.

About this clonotype itself: The junction shows a germline mismatch at one end, possibly a read error. V is TRBV27 and J is TRBJ2-4; TRBD2 is a possible D gene (6 bases). The CDR3 is made up of 16 amino acids. Per germline, CDR1 MNHEY and CDR2 SMNVEV (reference sequence). This chain's CDR3 is CASRVAGLWATNIQYF. In nucleotides, the CDR3 is TGTGCCAGCCGCGTCGCGGGGCTGTGGGCCACAAACATTCAGTACTTC.

This clonotype was counted a single time. The V gene is TRBV6-1, the J gene TRBJ2-5; weak D call: TRBD1 (6 bases). This CDR3 has 14 residues. Trimming took off 9 bases at V and 5 bases at J, with 19 bases between the two ends. From germline, CDR1 is MNHNS and CDR2 SASEGT. This CDR3 is CASSMAGTWETQYF. The CDR3 DNA sequence: TGTGCCAGTTCAATGGCAGGGACATGGGAGACCCAGTACTTC.

This chain joins TRBV10-3 and TRBJ2-7; 8 bases agree with TRBD2. Germline values: CDR1 ENHRY, CDR2 SYGVKD. CDR3 length: 15 residues. With V trimmed by 6 bases and J by 5 bases, 12 bases remained unmatched. The CDR3 region is CAIRAVIGTRDEQYF. For the CDR3, the DNA is TGTGCCATCAGGGCTGTTATCGGGACTAGAGACGAGCAGTACTTC.

This clonotype was counted a single time. The chain is built from TRBV18 and TRBJ2-3; 12 positions agree with TRBD1. Germline CDR1 and CDR2: KGHSH and LQKENI. CDR3 length equals 16 residues. Trimming took 3 bases from V and 2 from J; bases not matched to a gene: 3. For the CDR3, the DNA is TGTGCCAGCTCACCCATGGGACAGGGGGCCACAGATACGCAGTATTTT. Translated: CASSPMGQGATDTQYF.